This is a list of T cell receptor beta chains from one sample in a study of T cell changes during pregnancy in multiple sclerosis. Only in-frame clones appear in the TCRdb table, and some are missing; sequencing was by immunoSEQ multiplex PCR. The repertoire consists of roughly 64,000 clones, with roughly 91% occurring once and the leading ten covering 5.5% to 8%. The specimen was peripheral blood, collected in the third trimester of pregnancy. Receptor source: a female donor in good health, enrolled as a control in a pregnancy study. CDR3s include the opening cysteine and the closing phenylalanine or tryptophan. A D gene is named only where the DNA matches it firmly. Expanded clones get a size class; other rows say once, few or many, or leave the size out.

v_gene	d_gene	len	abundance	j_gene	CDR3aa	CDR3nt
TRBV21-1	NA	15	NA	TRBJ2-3	CASSMRTGGTDTQYF	TGTGCCAGCAGCATGCGGACAGGGGGAACAGATACGCAGTATTTT
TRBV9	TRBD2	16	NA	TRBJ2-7	CASSPGLAGGPPEQYF	TGTGCCAGCAGCCCAGGACTAGCGGGAGGGCCACCCGAGCAGTACTTC
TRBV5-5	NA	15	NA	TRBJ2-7	CASSLAGDNTREQYF	TGTGCCAGCAGCCTTGCCGGGGACAACACGAGAGAGCAGTACTTC
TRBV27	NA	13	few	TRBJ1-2	CASSLGRSYGYTF	TGTGCCAGCAGTCTGGGGCGATCCTATGGCTACACCTTC
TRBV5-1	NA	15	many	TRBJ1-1	CASSLGASWNTEAFF	TGCGCCAGCAGCCTGGGGGCCTCGTGGAACACTGAAGCTTTCTTT
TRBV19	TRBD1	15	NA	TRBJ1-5	CASSIGQEINQPQHF	TGTGCCAGTAGTATTGGACAGGAGATCAATCAGCCCCAGCATTTT
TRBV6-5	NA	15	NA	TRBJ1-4	CASSYSDSGNEKLFF	TGTGCCAGCAGTTACTCGGACAGTGGTAATGAAAAACTGTTTTTT
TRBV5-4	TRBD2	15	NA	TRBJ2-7	CASRLAGGPSYEQYF	TGTGCCAGCCGCCTAGCGGGGGGGCCCTCCTACGAGCAGTACTTC
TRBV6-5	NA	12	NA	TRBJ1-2	CASSPTNYGYTF	TGTGCCAGCAGCCCTACTAACTATGGCTACACCTTC
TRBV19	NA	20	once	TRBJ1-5	CASRGIGDISLAVSNQPQHF	TGTGCCAGTAGGGGTATCGGGGACATCTCCTTAGCCGTTAGCAATCAGCCCCAGCATTTT
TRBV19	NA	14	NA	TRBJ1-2	CASSIAPRDYGYTF	TGTGCCAGTAGTATAGCCCCCAGGGACTATGGCTACACCTTC
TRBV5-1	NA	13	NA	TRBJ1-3	CASSLEGSNTIYF	TGCGCCAGCAGCTTGGAGGGGTCAAACACCATATATTTT
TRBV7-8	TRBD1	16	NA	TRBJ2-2	CASSPDRVKDSGELFF	TGTGCCAGCAGCCCGGACAGGGTAAAGGACAGCGGGGAGCTGTTTTTT
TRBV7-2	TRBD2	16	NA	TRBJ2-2	CASSAGASGGSGELFF	TGTGCCAGCAGCGCCGGGGCTAGCGGGGGATCCGGGGAGCTGTTTTTT
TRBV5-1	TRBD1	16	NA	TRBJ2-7	CASSETGTGISYEQYF	TGCGCCAGCAGCGAAACCGGGACAGGGATCTCCTACGAGCAGTACTTC
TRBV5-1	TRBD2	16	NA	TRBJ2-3	CASSTGTSGKKDTQYF	TGCGCCAGCAGCACTGGGACTAGCGGGAAAAAAGATACGCAGTATTTT
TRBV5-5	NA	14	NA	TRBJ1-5	CASSLAGGNQPQHF	TGTGCCAGCAGCTTGGCCGGTGGTAATCAGCCCCAGCATTTT
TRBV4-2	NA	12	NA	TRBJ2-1	CASSQVPGLGFF	TGTGCCAGCAGCCAAGTCCCAGGGTTGGGGTTCTTC
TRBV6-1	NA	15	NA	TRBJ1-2	CASSVSSGNTYGYTF	TGTGCCAGCAGCGTCTCTTCAGGGAACACTTATGGCTACACCTTC
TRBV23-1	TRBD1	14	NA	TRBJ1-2	CASSQGQRLYGYTF	TGCGCCAGCAGCCAGGGACAGCGACTCTATGGCTACACCTTC
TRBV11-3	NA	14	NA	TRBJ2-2	CASSPDTNTGELFF	TGTGCCAGCAGCCCTGACACAAACACCGGGGAGCTGTTTTTT
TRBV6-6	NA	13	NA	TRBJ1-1	CASSPIVDTEAFF	TGTGCCAGCAGTCCAATAGTGGACACTGAAGCTTTCTTT
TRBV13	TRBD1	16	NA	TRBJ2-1	CASSSGQGPLYNEQFF	TGTGCCAGCAGCTCGGGACAGGGCCCCCTCTACAATGAGCAGTTCTTC
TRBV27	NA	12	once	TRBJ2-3	CASSPSLGGQYF	TGTGCCAGCAGTCCCTCTTTGGGGGGGCAGTATTTT
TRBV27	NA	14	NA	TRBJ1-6	CASTPWGGDSPLHF	TGTGCCAGCACCCCCTGGGGGGGCGATTCACCCCTCCACTTT
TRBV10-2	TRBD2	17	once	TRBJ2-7	CASNSGLAGGSSYEQYF	TGCGCCAGCAACTCGGGACTAGCGGGGGGATCCTCCTACGAGCAGTACTTC
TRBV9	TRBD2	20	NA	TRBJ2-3	CASSVALAGGPGLGTDTQYF	TGTGCCAGCAGCGTAGCGTTAGCGGGGGGGCCGGGATTGGGCACAGATACGCAGTATTTT
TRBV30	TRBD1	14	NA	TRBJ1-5	CAWRSTGKGQPQHF	TGTGCCTGGAGGTCGACAGGGAAAGGTCAGCCCCAGCATTTT
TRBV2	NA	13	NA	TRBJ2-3	CASSRDNTDTQYF	TGTGCCAGCAGCCGGGACAACACAGATACGCAGTATTTT
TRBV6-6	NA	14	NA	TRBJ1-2	CASTPRGDIGGYTF	TGTGCCAGCACCCCCCGGGGGGACATCGGGGGCTACACCTTC
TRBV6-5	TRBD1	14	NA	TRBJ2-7	CASRSGTGGHEQYF	TGTGCCAGCAGATCCGGGACAGGGGGCCACGAGCAGTACTTC
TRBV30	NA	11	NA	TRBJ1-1	CAWRHNTEAFF	TGTGCCTGGAGACATAACACTGAAGCTTTCTTT
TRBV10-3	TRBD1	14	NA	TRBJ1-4	CATRDGGGTEKLFF	TGTGCCACCAGGGACGGAGGGGGCACTGAAAAACTGTTTTTT
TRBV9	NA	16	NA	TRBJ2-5	CASSADPRGVWETQYF	TGTGCCAGCAGCGCCGACCCCAGGGGGGTGTGGGAGACCCAGTACTTC
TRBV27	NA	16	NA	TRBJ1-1	CASSLLAGSKNTEAFF	TGTGCCAGCAGTTTGTTGGCAGGGTCTAAGAACACTGAAGCTTTCTTT
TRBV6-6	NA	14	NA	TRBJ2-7	CASSYRDFPLEQYF	TGTGCCAGCAGTTACCGGGACTTCCCCCTCGAGCAGTACTTC
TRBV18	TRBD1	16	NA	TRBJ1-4	CASSPLLGTGQEKLFF	TGTGCCAGCTCACCATTACTCGGGACAGGACAAGAAAAACTGTTTTTT
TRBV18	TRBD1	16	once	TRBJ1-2	CASSPGNRGPLYGYTF	TGTGCCAGCTCACCCGGAAACAGGGGACCTCTCTATGGCTACACCTTC
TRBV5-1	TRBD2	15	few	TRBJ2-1	CASSLPGLAVNEQFF	TGCGCCAGCAGCTTACCGGGACTAGCGGTCAATGAGCAGTTCTTC
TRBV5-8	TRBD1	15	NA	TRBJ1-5	CASSRGQGVRQPQHF	TGTGCCAGCAGCCGAGGACAGGGTGTTAGACAGCCCCAGCATTTT
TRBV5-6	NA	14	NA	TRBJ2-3	CASSFAQSTDTQYF	TGTGCCAGCAGCTTTGCACAGAGCACAGATACGCAGTATTTT
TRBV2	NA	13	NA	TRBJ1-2	CASMGTRNYGYTF	TGTGCCAGCATGGGGACAAGGAACTATGGCTACACCTTC
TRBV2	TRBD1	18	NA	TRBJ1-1	CASSVRDRGLFTNTEAFF	TGTGCCAGCAGTGTAAGGGACAGGGGCTTGTTTACGAACACTGAAGCTTTCTTT
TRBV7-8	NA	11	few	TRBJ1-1	CASSADTEAFF	TGTGCCAGCAGCGCAGACACTGAAGCTTTCTTT
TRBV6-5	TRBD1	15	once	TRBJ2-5	CASSPWDRVGETQYF	TGTGCCAGCAGTCCCTGGGACAGGGTAGGGGAGACCCAGTACTTC
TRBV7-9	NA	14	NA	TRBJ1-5	CASSPPGFNQPQHF	TGTGCCAGCAGCCCACCGGGGTTCAATCAGCCCCAGCATTTT
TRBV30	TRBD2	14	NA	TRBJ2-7	CACPRTSDPYEQYF	TGTGCCTGCCCTAGGACTAGCGACCCCTACGAGCAGTACTTC